This passage covers 8 T cell receptor beta chains from one sample sequenced in a study of T cell responses to AZD1222 COVID-19 vaccine. Profiled with immunoSEQ multiplex PCR; TCRdb holds only in-frame clones, not every one. The sample lists about 120,000 clones; 70% to 90% were seen once. The specimen was peripheral blood, collected on day 0 of AZD1222 vaccination. These receptors all come from an adult in good health.

The chain joins TRBV11-3 to TRBJ1-6; no clear D. Per germline, CDR1 SGHNT and CDR2 YENEEA. This CDR3 comprises 14 residues. Trimming shortened V by 4 bases and J by 9 bases, and 13 bases separated the two germline ends. CDR3 region: CASSSTELGSPLHF. The CDR3 nucleotides read TGTGCCAGCAGCTCTACAGAGTTGGGTTCACCCCTCCACTTT.

The chain links TRBV4-3 to TRBJ1-2; 9 nucleotides agree with TRBD1. Germline V CDR1 and CDR2: LGHNA, YSLEER. The CDR3 is 16 amino acids. The junction had 9 bases not matched to a gene; V was cut back by 0 bases and J by 7 bases. The CDR3 DNA reads TGCGCCAGCAGCCAAGATATGGGACAGGGAAGTTCTGGCTACACCTTC. Its translation is CASSQDMGQGSSGYTF.

The chain links TRBV4-2 to TRBJ2-3; 9 bases fit TRBD2. Germline values: CDR1 LGHNA, CDR2 YNFKEQ. V was pared by 4 bases and J by 6 bases, with 5 bases of the junction left unmatched. CDR3 length equals 14 residues. CDR3 bases: TGTGCCAGCAGCCTGGGACTAGCACAGGATACGCAGTATTTT. Protein sequence: CASSLGLAQDTQYF.

The CDR3: CASSPNRPSEQYF. The DNA of the CDR3 is TGTGCCAGCAGCCCCAACAGGCCCTCCGAGCAGTACTTC. The chain recombines TRBV4-2 with TRBJ2-7; D is perhaps TRBD1 (5 bases). Trimming shortened V by 4 bases and J by 6 bases, and 13 bases separated the two germline ends. Germline loops: CDR1 LGHNA, CDR2 YNFKEQ. This CDR3 region has 13 residues.

This sequence joins TRBV18 and TRBJ1-5, with D unresolved. Germline lookup yields CDR1 KGHSH and CDR2 LQKENI. With 3 bases removed from V and 4 bases from J, the gap between germline ends came to 10 bases. The CDR3 runs to 14 residues. The CDR3 nucleotides read TGTGCCAGCTCACCGAGTGACGCTAATCAGCCCCAGCATTTT. Translated, it gives CASSPSDANQPQHF.

V gene TRBV11-3 combines with J gene TRBJ2-3; no clear D. Trimming removed 4 bases at V and 2 bases at J, with 4 bases between. The CDR3 runs 12 residues. Looked up from germline, CDR1 is SGHNT and CDR2 is YENEEA. In nucleotides, the CDR3 is TGTGCCAGCAGCTCGTACACAGATACGCAGTATTTT. Encoded protein: CASSSYTDTQYF.

The chain couples TRBV5-1 to TRBJ1-4; D ambiguous. V was pared by 1 base and J by 3 bases, with 7 bases between. Per germline, CDR1 SGHRS and CDR2 YFSETQ. This CDR3 spans 14 amino acids. The DNA for the CDR3 is TGCGCCAGCAGCTTGACCGGACCTAATGAAAAACTGTTTTTT. It encodes CASSLTGPNEKLFF.

V is TRBV4-1 and J is TRBJ2-1; weak D call: TRBD2 (6 bases). The CDR3 consists of 17 residues. Germline V gives CDR1 MGHRA, CDR2 YSYEKL. V was shortened by 4 bases and J by 2 bases, with 18 bases between the two germline ends. Written as DNA, the CDR3 is TGCGCCAGCAGCCCTGGAGGGCACGGAGGGACCTACAATGAGCAGTTCTTC. This encodes CASSPGGHGGTYNEQFF.